One TCR beta chain is described in this entry. It lacks a known antigen. The record has no base qualities; no much larger clone is one base away. V is cut back by 3 bases and J by 8 bases, with 6 bases in the junction unmatched. From a lookup of the germline V gene, CDR1 and CDR2 are MDHEN and SYDVKM. The CDR3 spans 13 residues, from the cysteine through the phenylalanine. The DNA shown is the 39-base CDR3, in frame from base 1. Enrolling through a virtual design, the prospective study's participants ranged in age from roughly 18 to 95 years and lived across some 23 United States geographic areas. Cohort assignment in the prospective study relied on participant-reported clinical history from a screening survey and a study questionnaire. For ImmuneRACE Cohort 3, a participant was defined as recovered based on two consecutive negative NP/OP PCR tests, clearance by a healthcare professional, or resolution of symptoms. In the prospective study, mobile phlebotomists collected whole blood, serum and a nasopharyngeal or oropharyngeal swab from each participant. Additional blood draws and questionnaires over an approximately two-month period could optionally be provided by prospective study participants. Before DNA extraction, blood samples from the prospective study were shipped at room temperature or frozen.

This record belongs to a study of blood T cell repertoires in COVID-19 (dated by TCRdb to the early 2020s). For the wider study: Samples from collaborators originated in the United States, Italy and Spain and spanned both the acute and convalescent phases of COVID-19. The prospective study material was composed of cDNA or gDNA derived from T cells, B-cell-depleted T cells, or PBMCs. Deeply sampled blood TCRbeta repertoires from subjects exposed to, actively infected with, or recovered from COVID-19 were included in the dataset. A freely available public database, intended as a resource for researchers studying the immune response to SARS-CoV-2, is where the repertoires were released. The samples were drawn from two sources: the first 160 participants of the ongoing ImmuneRACE study, and 1,000 to 1,500 subjects contributed by 6 global collaborators. The sample metadata nearly always contained a de-identified subject ID, COVID-19 status, age in years and sex. Where HLA class I and class II types were available, the types were taken from metadata supplied by the sample provider, not from assay-based typing. Broad study findings and their caveats: Clinical and demographic metadata were provided uncurated, with the amount varying by source and participant.

TCRbeta CDR3 regions were amplified from genomic DNA using the immunoSEQ Assay, a bias-controlled multiplex PCR. In the original analysis: Nucleated cell counts per sample were estimated from amplification of reference gene primers within the assay. To quantify the absolute abundance of each unique TCRbeta CDR3 rearrangement, sequence reads were collapsed and filtered. For each sample, productive Simpson clonality was calculated as the square root of Simpson's diversity index across productive rearrangements. The source is immuneACCESS, and TCRdb retained only in-frame sequences with V and J called. Part of the clones is not carried over; for the studies checked, unresolved V genes explain less than half of this, and the remainder is unexplained. V and J calls and clone size come straight from that table; D and trimming were deduced from the DNA. For this sample there are 150,000 to 200,000 clones; roughly 80% appear just once. 15% to 20% of the sample lies in the top ten.

The sequence was collected from a woman aged 45-60 years who had recovered from COVID-19. The sequenced sample was PBMCs or T cells enriched from blood (not recorded which). This receptor chain uses TRBV28 and TRBJ1-2, and 7 junction bases match TRBD1. The base sequence is TGTGCCAGCAGTTTTGACAGGGAGGAAGGCTACACCTTC. Translated, this gives CASSFDREEGYTF.